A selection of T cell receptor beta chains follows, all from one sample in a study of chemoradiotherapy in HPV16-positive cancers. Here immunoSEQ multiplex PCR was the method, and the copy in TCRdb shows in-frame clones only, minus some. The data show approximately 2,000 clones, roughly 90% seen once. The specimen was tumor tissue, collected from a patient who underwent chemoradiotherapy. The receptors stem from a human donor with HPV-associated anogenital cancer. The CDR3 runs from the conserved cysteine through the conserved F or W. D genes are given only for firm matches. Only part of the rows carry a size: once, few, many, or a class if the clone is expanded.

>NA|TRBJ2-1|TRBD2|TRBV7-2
TGTGCCAGCAGCGCCGGACTAGCGGGGGCCAATGAGCAGTTCTTC
CASSAGLAGANEQFF
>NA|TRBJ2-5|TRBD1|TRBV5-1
TGCGCCAGCAGCGCCGGGACAGGGGGAGGAGAGACCCAGTACTTC
CASSAGTGGGETQYF
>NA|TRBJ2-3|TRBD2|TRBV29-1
TGCAGCGTTGAGAGGCTAGCGGGACCCACAGATACGCAGTATTTT
CSVERLAGPTDTQYF
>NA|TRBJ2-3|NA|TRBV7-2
TGTGCCAGCAGCCTGTTAGGGGGGATCGCAGATACGCAGTATTTT
CASSLLGGIADTQYF
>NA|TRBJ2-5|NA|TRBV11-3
TGTGCCAGCAGCTTAGACGGGAAAGGGCAAGAGACCCAGTACTTC
CASSLDGKGQETQYF
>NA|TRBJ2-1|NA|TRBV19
TGTGCCAGTAGAAGTGGAGATGTTGAGCAGTTCTTC
CASRSGDVEQFF
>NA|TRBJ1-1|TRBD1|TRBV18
TGTGCCAGCTCACTACAGGGGACGGTGAACACTGAAGCTTTCTTT
CASSLQGTVNTEAFF
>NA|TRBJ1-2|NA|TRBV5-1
TGCGCCAGCAGCTTGGGGACCGAGAACTATGGCTACACCTTC
CASSLGTENYGYTF
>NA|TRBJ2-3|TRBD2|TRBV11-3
TGTGCCAGCAGCTTAGGACTAGCGGGGGGATTAACAGATACGCAGTATTTT
CASSLGLAGGLTDTQYF
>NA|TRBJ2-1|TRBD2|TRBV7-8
TGTGCCAGCAGAGTCGGGACTAGCGGGAGTCCTGAGCAGTTCTTC
CASRVGTSGSPEQFF
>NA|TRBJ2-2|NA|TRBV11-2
TGTGCCAGCAGCTTAGGGCAGGGAGACCCCGGGGAGCTGTTTTTT
CASSLGQGDPGELFF
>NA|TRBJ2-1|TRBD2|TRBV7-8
TGTGCCAGCAGCTTAGGTAGCGGGAATGAGCAGTTCTTC
CASSLGSGNEQFF
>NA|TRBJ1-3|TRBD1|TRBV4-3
TGCGCCAGCAGCCCACTACGTGGGACAGGGGGTAATGGAAACACCATATATTTT
CASSPLRGTGGNGNTIYF
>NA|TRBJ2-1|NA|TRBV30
TGTGCCTGGAGTAGGGTAAATGAGCAGTTCTTC
CAWSRVNEQFF
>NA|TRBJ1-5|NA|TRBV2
TGTGCCAGCAGCTTTCAAGGTTTCGGGGCCAATCAGCCCCAGCATTTT
CASSFQGFGANQPQHF
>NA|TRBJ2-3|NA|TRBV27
TGTGCCAGCAGTTTCTCGGTCGGGGATACGCAGTATTTT
CASSFSVGDTQYF
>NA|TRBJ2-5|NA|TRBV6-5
TGTGCCAGCAGTTACTCGTTGCGGGAGACCCAGTACTTC
CASSYSLRETQYF
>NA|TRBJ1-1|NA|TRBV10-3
TGTGCTTCAGGGAATTCTCTGACTGAAGCTTTCTTT
CASGNSLTEAFF
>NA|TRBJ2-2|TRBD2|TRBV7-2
TGTGCCAGCAGCTCGCGCGGGGGTTTAGGCACCGGGGAGCTGTTTTTT
CASSSRGGLGTGELFF
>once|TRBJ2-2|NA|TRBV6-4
TGTGCCAGCACGGACAGCGAGAACACCGGGGAGCTGTTTTTT
CASTDSENTGELFF
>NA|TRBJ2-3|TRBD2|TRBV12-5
TGTGCTAGTGACGCCCTAGCGGGAGTTTCTAGCACAGATACGCAGTATTTT
CASDALAGVSSTDTQYF
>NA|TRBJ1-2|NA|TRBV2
TGTGCCAGCCTGGACGGAGGGATTGGCTATGGCTACACCTTC
CASLDGGIGYGYTF
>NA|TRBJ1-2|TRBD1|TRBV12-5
TGTGCTAGTGGTGCCGGGACAGGATACTATGGCTACACCTTC
CASGAGTGYYGYTF
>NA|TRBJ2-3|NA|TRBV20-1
TGCAGTGCTATGAGTGGTGGTACGCAGTATTTT
CSAMSGGTQYF
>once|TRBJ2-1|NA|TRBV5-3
TGTGCCAGAAGCTTGGAAATCAGCTGCTGGACTCCCGGCCCATTGAGGGAGCAGTTCTTC
CARSLEISCWTPGPLREQFF
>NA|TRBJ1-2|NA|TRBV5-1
TGCGCCAGCAGCCCCGTGGGGAGGAACTATGGCTACACCTTC
CASSPVGRNYGYTF
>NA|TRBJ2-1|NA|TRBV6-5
TGTGCCAGCAGTTACGGGGGGACCCTTTACAATGAGCAGTTCTTC
CASSYGGTLYNEQFF
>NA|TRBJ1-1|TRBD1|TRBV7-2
TGTGCCAGCAGCTTGTCTCGTGGCAGGGGGCGGGGGAACACTGAAGCTTTCTTT
CASSLSRGRGRGNTEAFF